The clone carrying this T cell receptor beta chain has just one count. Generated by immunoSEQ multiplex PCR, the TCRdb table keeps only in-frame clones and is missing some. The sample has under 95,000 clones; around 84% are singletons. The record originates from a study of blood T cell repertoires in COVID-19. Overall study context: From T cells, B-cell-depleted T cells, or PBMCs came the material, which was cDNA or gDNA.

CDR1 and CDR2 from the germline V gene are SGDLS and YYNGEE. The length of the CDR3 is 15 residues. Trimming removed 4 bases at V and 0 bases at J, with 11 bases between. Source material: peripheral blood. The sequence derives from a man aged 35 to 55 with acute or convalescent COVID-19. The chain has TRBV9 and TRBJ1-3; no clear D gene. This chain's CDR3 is CASSPSGFSGNTIYF. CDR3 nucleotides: TGTGCCAGCAGCCCGTCCGGGTTCTCTGGAAACACCATATATTTT.